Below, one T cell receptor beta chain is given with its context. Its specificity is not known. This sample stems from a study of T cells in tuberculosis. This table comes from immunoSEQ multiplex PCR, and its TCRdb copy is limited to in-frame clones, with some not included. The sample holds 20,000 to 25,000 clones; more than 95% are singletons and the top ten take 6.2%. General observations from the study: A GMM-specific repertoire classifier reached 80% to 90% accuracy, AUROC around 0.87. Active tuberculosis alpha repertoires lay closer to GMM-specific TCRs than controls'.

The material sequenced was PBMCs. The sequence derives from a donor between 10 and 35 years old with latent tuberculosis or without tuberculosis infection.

The CDR3 nucleotides are TGTGCCAGCATCCAGGGGACCACAGATACGCAGTATTTT. As protein: CASIQGTTDTQYF. V usage is TRBV2 and J usage is TRBJ2-3, with D possibly being TRBD1 (6 bases). This CDR3 contains 13 residues. CDR1 and CDR2 (germline): SNHLY, FYNNEI. The germline V and J ends were trimmed by 7 bases and 2 bases, with 10 bases remaining between them. The variable domain in full, completed from reference TRBV2 and TRBJ2-3, reads EPEVTQTPSHQVTQMGQEVILRCVPISNHLYFYWYRQILGQKVEFLVSFYNNEISEKSEIFDDQFSVERPDGSNFTLKIRSTKLEDSAMYFCASIQGTTDTQYFGPGTRLTVL.